This T cell receptor (beta chain) was captured in a study of Ad26.COV2.S vaccination and SARS-CoV-2 variants (dated by TCRdb to the early 2020s). With respect to the entire study: Donors in the vaccine arm were drawn from COV1001, a phase I-IIa trial of Ad26.COV2.S in healthy adults that was multicentre, randomized, double-blind and placebo-controlled. TCRbeta repertoire sequencing was used to assess the specificity and breadth of SARS-CoV-2-reactive T cell receptors after Ad26.COV2.S vaccination. Trial participants were randomized into five groups of five, in which low-dose or high-dose Ad26.COV2.S was given once or twice, or placebo was given on both occasions. Investigators did not know the trial group allocation while performing experiments and assessing outcomes. Ad26.COV2.S was administered intramuscularly at 5 x 10^10 or 1 x 10^11 viral particles, either as a single shot or as two shots given 56 days apart. The TCR-sequenced set comprised approximately 30 samples: around 20 Ad26.COV2.S vaccine recipients, 5 placebo recipients and 8 SARS-CoV-2 convalescent individuals.

The CDR3 runs 18 amino acids, cysteine and phenylalanine included. The retained sequence is limited to the CDR3, 54 bases, with the frame set at the first base. Here V drops 0 bases and J drops 3 bases, and the junction holds 12 bases not matched to any gene. Via the germline V gene, CDR1 is ENHRY and CDR2 SYGVKD. The sample's treatment or condition label, in plain terms: about 20 received Ad26.COV2.S at low or high dose, single or two shots; roughly five received placebo; per-sample allocation not given. Repertoires of vaccine and placebo recipients were sequenced from samples taken on day 63 after the first injection. Cohort 1b enrolled about two dozen adults aged 18-55 years at a single site in Boston, USA, between 29 July and 7 August 2020. Ad26.COV2.S consisted of a replication-incompetent adenovirus type 26 vector by which a prefusion-stabilized SARS-CoV-2 spike protein from the original Wuhan strain was expressed.

General findings and caveats noted by the study authors: The authors noted that total T cell responses may have been underestimated by the TCR breadth and depth analyses. Spike-specific TCR breadth was higher in Ad26.COV2.S recipients than in placebo recipients (P = 0.0014). After vaccination, spike-specific CD8+ and CD4+ T cell responses were reported to show substantial breadth. The study was not powered to compare responses between vaccine doses or regimens. Comparable non-spike TCR breadth was observed between vaccine and placebo recipients, consistent with only spike being contained in the vaccine.

The immunoSEQ Assay was the method used to sequence TCRbeta CDR3 regions. After extraction, genomic DNA underwent amplification by bias-controlled multiplex PCR, followed by high-throughput sequencing. The study's processing was this. Collapsing and filtering of sequences were performed to quantify the absolute abundance of each unique TCRbeta CDR3 region. T cell fraction was estimated by normalizing TCRbeta template counts to usable DNA, with usable DNA measured through amplification of reference genes found in all nucleated cells. Repertoire TCRs were annotated as SARS-CoV-2-specific when V gene, CDR3 amino acid sequence and J gene were exactly matched to a known reactive TCR set. The reference SARS-CoV-2 TCR set came from MIRA and was filtered for enrichment in COVID-19-positive ImmuneCODE repertoires, removing public or cross-reactive TCRs. Using the MIRA antigens, annotated TCRs were further analysed by specific ORF or by position within an ORF. Depth was the summed frequency of annotated unique rearrangements, while breadth was defined as annotated unique rearrangements over total unique productive rearrangements. Two-sided Wilcoxon rank-sum tests were applied when comparing TCR breadth between groups. TCRdb stores this immuneACCESS table with in-frame sequences only. Part of the clones is absent; in the studies checked, under half of the shortfall reflects unresolved V genes, and no reason is known for the rest. That table gives V, J and clone size, and the DNA gave D and trimming. This sample holds more than 350,000 clones; more than 80% were observed only once. Less than 15% of the sample is held by the ten biggest clonotypes.

Details on this clone: Its antigen has not been determined. No quality values exist for individual bases; no much larger clone is one base distant.

The sequence is built from TRBV10-3 and TRBJ2-3; 7 of the junction bases match TRBD1. The clonotype comes from a person aged 18 to 59 who received the Ad26.COV2.S COVID-19 vaccine or a placebo. Material: peripheral blood, obtained in a trial of Ad26.COV2.S vaccine versus placebo. The nucleotides are TGTGCCATCAGTGAGTCGAGTCTTCCAGGGGGTTCAACAGATACGCAGTATTTT. This sequence encodes CAISESSLPGGSTDTQYF.